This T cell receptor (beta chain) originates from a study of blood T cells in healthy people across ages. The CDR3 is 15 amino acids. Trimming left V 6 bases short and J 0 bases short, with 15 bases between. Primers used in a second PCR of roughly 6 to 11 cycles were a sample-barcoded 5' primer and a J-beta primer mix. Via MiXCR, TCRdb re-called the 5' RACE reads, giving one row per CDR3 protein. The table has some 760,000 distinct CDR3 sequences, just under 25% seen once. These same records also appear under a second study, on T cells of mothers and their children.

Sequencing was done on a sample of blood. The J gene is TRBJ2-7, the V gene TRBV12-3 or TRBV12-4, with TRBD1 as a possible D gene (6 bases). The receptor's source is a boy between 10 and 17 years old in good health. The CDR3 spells CASRKETGPSYEQYF. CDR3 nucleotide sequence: TGTGCCAGCAGAAAAGAAACAGGGCCCTCCTACGAGCAGTACTTC.